Presented here are 20 T cell receptor beta chains from one specimen sequenced in a study of OX40 agonist ivuxolimab in advanced cancers. TCRdb keeps only in-frame clones here, not all; method: immunoSEQ multiplex PCR. The sample includes fewer than 95,000 clones, approximately 90% of them seen just once. The sample here was CD4+ or CD8+ T cells sorted from blood, taken in a trial of the OX40 agonist ivuxolimab. These receptors were collected from an adult with an advanced solid tumor such as melanoma, head and neck, liver or kidney cancer.

This clone was observed once. The chain employs TRBV18 and TRBJ1-1; D possibly corresponds to TRBD1 (5 bases). Germline V gene lookup returns CDR1 KGHSH and CDR2 LQKENI. Trimming took off 0 bases at V and 6 bases at J, with 17 bases between the two ends. The CDR3 sequence is 16 residues long. The CDR3 nucleotides read TGTGCCAGCTCACCACCGGGACGAATAGTAGAAGCTGAAGCTTTCTTT. Translated: CASSPPGRIVEAEAFF.

The gene calls are TRBV30 and TRBJ2-7; D is ambiguous. With 1 base removed from V and 4 bases from J, the gap between germline ends came to 5 bases. CDR1 and CDR2 (germline): GTSNPN, SVGIG (reference sequence). The CDR3 spans 11 residues. CDR3 residues: CAWSAYYEQYF. DNA for the CDR3: TGTGCCTGGAGTGCATATTACGAGCAGTACTTC.

The CDR3 coding sequence is TGTGCCAGCAGCCTCCCGCCCACAGGGAGGTTTTTGTACGAGCAGTACTTC. It codes for CASSLPPTGRFLYEQYF. V is TRBV11-2 and J is TRBJ2-5; D possibly matches TRBD1 or TRBD2 (6 bases each). The DNA end lines up better with TRBJ2-7; the J call may be wrong. This CDR3 comprises 17 residues. CDR1 is SGHAT and CDR2 is FQNNGV in the germline V gene.

The CDR3 DNA follows: TGTGCCATCGGTGGGTCTTTGCCCCTCGAGCAGTACTTC. The encoded protein is CAIGGSLPLEQYF. The V and J genes are TRBV10-3 and TRBJ2-7, with D unresolved. CDR1 is ENHRY and CDR2 is SYGVKD in the germline V gene. This CDR3 is 13 amino acids long. V dropped 8 bases and J dropped 6 bases, with 17 bases sitting between them.

The J gene is TRBJ1-5, the V gene TRBV27, with D possibly matching TRBD1 (6 bases). This CDR3 contains 15 residues. V dropped 0 bases and J dropped 4 bases, with 10 bases sitting between them. Germline V gives CDR1 MNHEY, CDR2 SMNVEV (reference sequence). The CDR3 sequence is CASSLSRQVNQPQHF. For the CDR3, the DNA is TGTGCCAGCAGTTTATCTCGACAGGTAAATCAGCCCCAGCATTTT.

The chain carries TRBV11-3 and TRBJ2-1; D uncertain. Per germline, CDR1 SGHNT and CDR2 YENEEA. V gave up 5 bases and J gave up 9 bases, with 20 bases separating them. This CDR3 region has 15 residues. CDR3 in amino acids: CASSPTVTLRGEQFF. Here the CDR3 DNA reads TGTGCCAGCAGCCCGACGGTTACTCTCCGAGGTGAGCAGTTCTTC.

V and J are TRBV4-1 and TRBJ2-1, with 7 nucleotides matching TRBD2. The junction had 10 bases not matched to a gene; V was cut back by 6 bases and J by 2 bases. This CDR3 has 16 residues. Germline loops: CDR1 MGHRA, CDR2 YSYEKL. CDR3 sequence reads: CASRLESGAPYNEQFF. DNA for the CDR3: TGCGCCAGCAGACTTGAAAGCGGGGCGCCCTACAATGAGCAGTTCTTC.

The CDR3 reads CASRLDGTAISGEQFF. For the CDR3, the DNA is TGTGCCAGCAGATTAGATGGGACCGCGATTTCGGGTGAGCAGTTCTTC. V gene TRBV6-4 combines with J gene TRBJ2-1; D is possibly TRBD1 or TRBD2 (5 bases each). The CDR3 contains 16 residues. From germline, CDR1 is MRHNA and CDR2 SNTAGT. V shed 6 bases and J shed 9 bases, with 24 bases lying between them.

This clone was detected only once. The chain joins TRBV7-3 to TRBJ2-7; D remains ambiguous. CDR1 and CDR2 (germline): SGHTA, FQGTGA. This CDR3 has 10 amino acids. Trimming shortened V by 8 bases and J by 10 bases, and 12 bases separated the two germline ends. This CDR3 reads CASGPEKQYF. The CDR3 DNA is TGTGCCAGCGGACCGGAGAAACAGTACTTC.

The rearrangement joins TRBV10-2 to TRBJ2-5; D possibly corresponds to TRBD2 (6 bases). The germline V and J ends were trimmed by 2 bases and 13 bases, with 11 bases remaining between them. This CDR3 contains 11 residues. CDR1 is WSHSY, CDR2 SAAADI, per germline. The CDR3 sequence: CASSEGAEGYF. The CDR3 DNA reads as TGCGCCAGCAGTGAGGGGGCGGAGGGGTACTTC.

J is TRBJ1-1 and V is TRBV19, with D possibly being TRBD1 (5 bases). V was trimmed by 3 bases and J by 2 bases, leaving 10 bases between them. This CDR3 contains 14 residues. The V gene's germline CDR1 is LNHDA and CDR2 SQIVND (reference sequence). The DNA for the CDR3 is TGTGCCAGTAGTATGGGGGGGGGAAACACTGAAGCTTTCTTT. Its translation: CASSMGGGNTEAFF.

V is TRBV10-1 and J is TRBJ2-1; D gene uncertain. The V gene's germline CDR1 is WNHNN and CDR2 SYGVQD (reference sequence). The V end was cut by 2 bases, the J end by 9 bases, with 5 bases between. There are 11 residues in the CDR3. The CDR3 sequence: CASSEEGEQFF. In DNA form, the CDR3 reads TGCGCCAGCAGTGAGGAAGGTGAGCAGTTCTTC.

CDR3 in DNA: TGTGCCAGCAGCTCCGAGGGAGGGCCCTACAATGAGCAGTTCTTC. Protein sequence: CASSSEGGPYNEQFF. The chain couples TRBV7-3 to TRBJ2-1; TRBD2 matches at 7 bases. With 4 bases clipped from V and 2 bases from J, the junction kept 5 bases outside the gene matches. Germline-derived CDR1 and CDR2 are SGHTA and FQGTGA. This CDR3 is 15 amino acids long.

The chain couples TRBV6-1 to TRBJ2-7; D is unresolved. Per the germline V gene, CDR1 is MNHNS and CDR2 is SASEGT. This CDR3 region has 12 residues. V was cut by 3 bases and J by 4 bases, with 7 bases left in between. CDR3 residues: CASSDSQYEQYF. CDR3 nucleotides: TGTGCCAGCAGTGACAGTCAATACGAGCAGTACTTC.

J is TRBJ2-2 and V is TRBV7-9, with a weak D call TRBD2 (5 bases). The V gene lost 5 bases and the J gene lost 7 bases, with 14 bases spanning the gap. The CDR3 totals 14 residues. The V gene's germline CDR1 is SEHNR and CDR2 FQNEAQ (reference sequence). In nucleotides, the CDR3 is TGTGCCAGCAGCCTTAGGCTGGGAGACGGGGAGCTGTTTTTT. It specifies CASSLRLGDGELFF.

This clone has only a few counts. This rearrangement joins TRBV7-2 to TRBJ1-3; no definite D call. The V and J ends lost 1 base and 0 bases respectively, with 4 bases between them. Germline CDR1 is SGHTA and CDR2 is FQGNSA. The CDR3 has 14 residues. CDR3 DNA: TGTGCCAGCAGCTTAGACTTCTCTGGAAACACCATATATTTT. Protein product: CASSLDFSGNTIYF.

The chain recombines TRBV19 with TRBJ1-1; D call uncertain. The V and J ends lost 6 bases and 10 bases respectively, with 12 bases between them. CDR1 LNHDA and CDR2 SQIVND come from the germline V gene (reference sequence). The CDR3 covers 11 residues. CDR3 residues: CASSMGIRAFF. CDR3 sequence (DNA): TGTGCCAGTAGCATGGGAATCCGAGCTTTCTTT.

The chain has TRBV7-9 and TRBJ1-3; D is uncertain. V was pared by 2 bases and J by 2 bases, with 13 bases between. Germline CDR1 is SEHNR and CDR2 is FQNEAQ (reference sequence). There are 16 residues in the CDR3. Here the CDR3 DNA reads TGTGCCAGCAGCTTAATCGTCTGGGCAGCTGGAAACACCATATATTTT. The encoded protein is CASSLIVWAAGNTIYF.

This chain uses TRBV6-1 with TRBJ2-7; TRBD1 or TRBD2 may be the D gene (5 bases each). Germline V gives CDR1 MNHNS, CDR2 SASEGT. V was clipped by 6 bases and J by 1 base, with 13 bases between them. The CDR3 spans 14 residues. CDR3 sequence (DNA): TGTGCCAGCAGCACCCGGGACGCATCCTACGAGCAGTACTTC. Residues: CASSTRDASYEQYF.

The rearrangement uses TRBV28 and TRBJ2-7; D may match TRBD1 or TRBD2 (5 bases each). CDR1 MDHEN and CDR2 SYDVKM come from the germline V gene. The CDR3 extends over 15 amino acids. V lost 3 bases and J 0 bases, leaving 12 bases between the germline ends. The CDR3 sequence is CASSFSEGPSYEQYF. The CDR3 nucleotides read TGTGCCAGCAGTTTTTCTGAGGGGCCCTCCTACGAGCAGTACTTC.